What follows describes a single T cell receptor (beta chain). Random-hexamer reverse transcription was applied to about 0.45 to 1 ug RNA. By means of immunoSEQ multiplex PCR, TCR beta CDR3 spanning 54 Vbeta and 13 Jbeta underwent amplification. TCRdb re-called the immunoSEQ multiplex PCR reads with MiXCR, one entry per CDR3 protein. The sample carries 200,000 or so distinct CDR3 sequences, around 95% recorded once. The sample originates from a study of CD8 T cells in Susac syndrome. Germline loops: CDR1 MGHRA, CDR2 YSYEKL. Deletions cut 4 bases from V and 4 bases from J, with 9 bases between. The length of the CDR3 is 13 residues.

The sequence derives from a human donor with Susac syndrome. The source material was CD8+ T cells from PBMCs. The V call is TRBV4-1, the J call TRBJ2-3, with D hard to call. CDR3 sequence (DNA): TGCGCCAGCAGCCTGGGGAAGGCAGATACGCAGTATTTT. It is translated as CASSLGKADTQYF.